The clone carrying this T cell receptor (beta chain) showed up just once. These data originate in a study of blood T cell repertoires in COVID-19. The CDR3 spans 13 residues. V lost 3 bases to trimming and J lost 11 bases, with 13 bases between them. Generated by immunoSEQ multiplex PCR, the TCRdb table keeps only in-frame clones and is missing some. The data hold roughly 140,000 clones, with approximately 80% observed a single time. The source of this sequence is a woman older than 75 in a cohort sampled during active or convalescent COVID-19. The sequencing input was peripheral blood. The chain links TRBV12-3 or TRBV12-4 to TRBJ2-2, with unresolved D. CDR3 coding DNA: TGTGCCAGCAGTTTGGTCTGGGCCCCTGAGCTGTTTTTT. Its protein product is CASSLVWAPELFF.